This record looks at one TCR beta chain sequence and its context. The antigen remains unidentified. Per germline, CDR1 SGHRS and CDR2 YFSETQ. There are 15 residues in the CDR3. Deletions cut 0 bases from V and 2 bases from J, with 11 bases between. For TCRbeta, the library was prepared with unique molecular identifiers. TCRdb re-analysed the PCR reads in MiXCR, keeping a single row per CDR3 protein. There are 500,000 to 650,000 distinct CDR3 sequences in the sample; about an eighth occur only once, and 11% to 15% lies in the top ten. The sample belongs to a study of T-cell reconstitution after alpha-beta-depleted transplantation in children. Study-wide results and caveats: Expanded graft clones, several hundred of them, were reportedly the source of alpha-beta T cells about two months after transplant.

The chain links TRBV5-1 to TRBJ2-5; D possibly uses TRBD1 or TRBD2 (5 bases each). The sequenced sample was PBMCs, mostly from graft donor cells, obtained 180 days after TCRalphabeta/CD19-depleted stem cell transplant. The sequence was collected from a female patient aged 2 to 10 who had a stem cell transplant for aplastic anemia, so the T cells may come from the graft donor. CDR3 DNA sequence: TGCGCCAGCAGCTTGGACGGGGACCCACAAGAGACCCAGTACTTC. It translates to CASSLDGDPQETQYF.